The 8 T cell receptor beta chains presented below share a single source sample, sequenced in a study of PD-1 blockade in classical Hodgkin lymphoma. TCRdb keeps only in-frame clones here, not all; method: immunoSEQ multiplex PCR. The data hold about 19,000 clones, with over 60% observed a single time. The time point denotes: cycle 4 day 1 (C4D1), after five to seven weeks of nivolumab. Relapse after autologous stem cell transplantation occurred in every patient, and brentuximab vedotin exposure varied. This sample comprised peripheral blood mononuclear cells (PBMCs), obtained before the fourth cycle of nivolumab. These receptors all come from a human donor with classical Hodgkin lymphoma.

This chain links TRBV7-2 with TRBJ2-7, with TRBD1 matching 7 bases. Losses at the gene ends were 2 bases for V and 5 bases for J; bases not matched to a gene: 12. Germline loops: CDR1 SGHTA, CDR2 FQGNSA. The CDR3 consists of 16 residues. The CDR3 nucleotides are TGTGCCAGCAGCTTATTTCCAGGACAGGCGCCGAACGAGCAGTACTTC. Its translation: CASSLFPGQAPNEQYF.

This sequence joins TRBV19 and TRBJ1-1, with no clear D. The CDR3 extends over 16 amino acids. V dropped 2 bases and J dropped 5 bases, with 18 bases sitting between them. Germline V gene data show CDR1 as LNHDA and CDR2 as SQIVND (reference sequence). CDR3 residues: CASSINRQLGVTEAFF. The CDR3 DNA follows: TGTGCCAGTAGTATAAACCGACAACTGGGAGTTACTGAAGCTTTCTTT.

This chain joins TRBV7-2 and TRBJ2-7; either TRBD1 or TRBD2 may supply D (5 bases each). This CDR3 contains 15 residues. Germline V CDR1 and CDR2: SGHTA, FQGNSA. V lost 5 bases, J lost 3 bases, and 17 bases lay in between. The chain's CDR3 is CASSPEWDPGYEQYF. In DNA, the CDR3 is TGTGCCAGCAGCCCAGAGTGGGACCCCGGCTACGAGCAGTACTTC.

The chain carries TRBV30 and TRBJ1-4; TRBD1 agrees at 9 bases. Germline loops: CDR1 GTSNPN, CDR2 SVGIG (reference sequence). V lost 1 base, J lost 8 bases, and 5 bases stayed unmatched. The CDR3 covers 14 residues. The CDR3: CAWSDGTGREKLFF. The CDR3 nucleotides read TGTGCCTGGAGTGACGGGACAGGGAGAGAAAAACTGTTTTTT.

This clone was picked up a small number of times. The chain links TRBV6-6 to TRBJ2-7, with D unclear. The V end lost 7 bases, the J end lost 4 bases, and 17 bases lay between the germline ends. CDR1 and CDR2 from the germline V gene are MNHNY and SVGAGI (reference sequence). This CDR3 region has 14 residues. CDR3 bases: TGTGCCAGCATCGGTACCATCCGTGGGTACGAGCAGTACTTC. This sequence encodes CASIGTIRGYEQYF.

The CDR3 sequence is CASSTPGQPQHF. DNA of the CDR3: TGTGCCAGTAGTACCCCCGGGCAGCCCCAGCATTTT. The J gene is TRBJ1-5, the V gene TRBV19; D unclear. This CDR3 has 12 residues. CDR1 is LNHDA and CDR2 is SQIVND in the germline V gene (reference sequence). V gave up 4 bases and J gave up 7 bases, with 8 bases separating them.

The rearrangement uses TRBV19 and TRBJ2-5, with TRBD2 identical over 14 bases. Germline CDR1 LNHDA, CDR2 SQIVND (reference sequence). The CDR3 consists of 13 residues. With V trimmed by 9 bases and J by 4 bases, 1 base remained unmatched. The CDR3 spells CASGTSGRETQYF. The CDR3 DNA is TGTGCCAGCGGGACTAGCGGGAGAGAGACCCAGTACTTC.

This clone was observed once. J is TRBJ1-5 and V is TRBV6-1; D is undetermined. The CDR3 is made up of 12 amino acids. Germline V gene sequence: CDR1 MNHNS, CDR2 SASEGT. Trimming shortened V by 7 bases and J by 6 bases, and 10 bases separated the two germline ends. CDR3 in amino acids: CASKAGSQPQHF. The CDR3 DNA sequence: TGTGCCAGCAAGGCGGGGTCTCAGCCCCAGCATTTT.